This T cell receptor (beta chain) was observed in a study of blood T cell repertoires in COVID-19 (dated by TCRdb to the early 2020s). Turning to the overall study: The collaborator samples originated in the United States, Italy and Spain and spanned the acute and convalescent phases of COVID-19. The prospective study material was composed of cDNA or gDNA derived from T cells, B-cell-depleted T cells, or PBMCs. Subjects who had been exposed to COVID-19, were actively infected with it, or had recovered from it provided the deeply sampled blood TCRbeta repertoires that made up the dataset. The repertoires were released in a freely available public database intended as a resource for research on the immune response to SARS-CoV-2. The samples were drawn from the first 160 participants of the ongoing ImmuneRACE study and from 1,254 subjects provided by 6 global collaborators. A de-identified subject ID, COVID-19 status, age in years and sex were almost always included in the sample metadata. Where available, HLA class I and class II types were taken from metadata supplied by the sample provider and were not determined by assay-based typing.

The germline V gene encodes CDR1 SGDLS and CDR2 YYNGEE. Germline trimming: 0 bases from V, 4 bases from J; junction bases outside gene matches: 5. The cysteine opens and the phenylalanine closes a CDR3 of 15 amino acids. The read is trimmed to its CDR3 DNA, 45 bases read in frame from base 1. The research as a whole found: How much clinical and demographic metadata was included differed by source and by participant, and the metadata was provided uncurated.

The immunoSEQ Assay, a bias-controlled multiplex PCR, was used to amplify TCRbeta CDR3 regions from genomic DNA. In the original analysis: Within the assay, amplification of reference gene primers was used to estimate how many nucleated cells each sample contained. To quantify the absolute abundance of each unique TCRbeta CDR3 rearrangement, sequence reads were collapsed and filtered. For each sample, productive Simpson clonality was calculated by taking the square root of Simpson's diversity index across productive rearrangements. The source is immuneACCESS, and TCRdb retained only in-frame sequences with V and J called. Part of the clones is not carried over; for the studies checked, unresolved V genes explain less than half of this, and the remainder is unexplained. From that table come the V and J calls and clone size; the DNA was used to work out D and trimming. Counted in this sample were about 380,000 clones; about 89% of them appeared once. The ten top clones hold 1% to 1.5% of the sample.

A note on this clone: Its binding antigen is unknown. Base qualities are missing; no much larger clone stands one base away.

Participants in the prospective study were enrolled through a virtual design, were aged roughly 18 to 100 years, and lived in approximately 24 United States geographic areas. In the prospective study, participants were assigned to cohorts based on the clinical history participants reported in a screening survey and a study questionnaire. Recovered participants in ImmuneRACE Cohort 3 were defined by two consecutive negative NP/OP PCR tests, clearance by a healthcare professional, or resolution of symptoms. In the prospective study, whole blood, serum and a nasopharyngeal or oropharyngeal swab were collected from each participant by mobile phlebotomists. Prospective study participants could optionally give additional blood draws and questionnaires over a roughly 2-month period. Before DNA extraction, prospective study blood samples were shipped either frozen or at room temperature.

The receptor comes from a man between 25 and 39 years old who had recovered from COVID-19. The material sequenced was PBMCs or T cells enriched from blood (not recorded which). The rearrangement joined TRBV9 to TRBJ1-1; 8 bases in the middle match TRBD1. The CDR3 protein is CASSVGAGTGTEAFF. The sequenced DNA is TGTGCCAGCAGCGTAGGGGCAGGGACAGGCACTGAAGCTTTCTTT.